This T cell receptor (beta chain) stems from a study of blood T cells in healthy people across ages (dated by TCRdb to about 2015). For context, the study as a whole: In model experiments, template switching captured about one uniquely barcoded TCR beta cDNA molecule for every two T cells. To avoid experimental bias, donors of different ages were distributed randomly across sequencing lanes. The donors were divided into four age groups: young (average 16 years), middle-aged (approximately 39), aged (approximately 64) and long-lived (around 87). To track age-related changes in TCR beta repertoire diversity, the study relied on deep sequencing normalized with unique cDNA molecular identifiers. Two additional independent replicas of 1 million unique cDNA reads from the same blood draw were analyzed for two donors (one aged 18 to 30 and one aged 80 or older). Beyond this particular receptor, the publication reports: Compared with the aged group, more naive CD4+ T cells, fewer expanded clones and increased TCR diversity were shown by the long-lived group, suggesting age selection. A strong correlation was found between observed TCR beta diversity and the percentage of naive T cells measured by flow cytometry. As age increased, observed TCR beta diversity per million T cells dropped in a roughly linear way, and a significant reduction was already evident by age approximately 40. Bulk unsorted PBMC profiling prevented conclusive comparison of naive and antigen-experienced compartments. Estimates of total diversity from one million sequenced T cells were regarded as lower bounds and underestimates. Donor CMV infection status was unknown, potentially confounding age-related changes in expanded clonotypes.

Notes on this clonotype: This clone's antigen is unknown. Within one base of it there is no much larger clone, and no base qualities were kept.

The 40 or so donors, aged about 6 to 95 years, were systemically healthy Caucasian individuals from Russia. About 9.1 milliliters of peripheral blood were collected from each donor into EDTA-treated Vacutainer tubes. PBMCs were isolated by Ficoll-Paque density-gradient centrifugation, with at least 7 million obtained per sample. Trizol reagent was used to extract total RNA from the PBMCs, yielding at least 5 micrograms per sample. The percentages of naive CD45RAhigh/CD27high T cells were determined by flow cytometry on a PBMC aliquot from every donor. The CDR3 measures 14 amino acids from cysteine to phenylalanine. Of the read, only the CDR3 DNA is kept; its 42 bases are in frame from base 1. The germline V gene encodes CDR1 SGHAT and CDR2 FQNNGV. After removal of 1 base from V and 6 bases from J, the junction retains 3 bases not matched to a gene. The library was obtained by 5' RACE. Sequencing took place on an Illumina HiSeq 2500. A second 7 to 11 cycle PCR used a sample-barcoded 5' primer and a J-beta primer mix. Each TCR beta cDNA molecule received a unique molecular identifier from a template-switch 5' adaptor carrying 12 random nucleotides. Each sample yielded at least 3 million CDR3-containing paired-end reads. First-strand cDNA synthesis was performed from all RNA using the Mint cDNA synthesis kit, with priming by a TRBC-specific oligonucleotide. Following uracil-DNA glycosylase treatment, all cDNA underwent a first 18-cycle PCR with the universal primers M1SS and BC2_uni_R. As for the original processing: For normalization, 1 million high-quality reads, each with a distinct molecular identifier, were randomly selected from each sample. Instead of being binned into consensus sequences, reads that shared molecular identifiers were thrown out. MiTCR, run with a Q25 quality threshold and the strictest error-elimination algorithm, handled CDR3 identification, clonotype clustering and error correction. A nonparametric unseen species model with Euler transformation was used to estimate lower-bound total TCR beta diversity. TCRdb reworked the public reads: Q25 trimming with fastp, MiXCR clone assembly, productive beta chains retained. Merged by CDR3 protein, the rows form single entries marked with the most common genes and DNA. Clone size and V and J calls follow TCRdb, not the original study. The sample includes about a million distinct CDR3 sequences, with around 48% observed a single time. The ten largest clones add up to 13% of the sample.

The receptor comes from a man aged 25 to 45 in good health. The source material was blood. The sequence links TRBV11-2 to TRBJ1-5; TRBD1 matches 7 bases in the middle. The CDR3 has the sequence CASSLGYRGQPQHF. The bases are TGTGCCAGCAGCTTAGGCTACAGGGGTCAGCCCCAGCATTTT.